This TCR beta chain was obtained from a study of T-cell memory formation after mild COVID-19. Points from the study as a whole: Whether second-wave clones peaking at day 37 were SARS-CoV-2 specific went unconfirmed.

The J segment lost 4 bases and the V segment lost 5 bases, leaving 10 bases of the junction unmatched. Germline V CDR1 and CDR2: PRHDT, FYEKMQ (reference sequence). The CDR3 has 18 residues. This clonotype appeared a few times. No antigen is known for it. Constant-segment primers and 5'RACE yielded cDNA libraries for TCR alpha and TCR beta, each carrying sample barcodes and UMIs. MiXCR, run by TCRdb on the 5' RACE reads, gives a single entry per CDR3 protein. Of hundreds of thousands of distinct CDR3 sequences listed, roughly 21% are singletons. V usage is TRBV13 and J usage is TRBJ2-2, with TRBD2 matching 13 bases. Sequences were obtained from PBMCs or a T cell subset sorted from them (not recorded which). The TCR sequence derives from an adult woman who had mild COVID-19 (a few samples of this study predate the infection). Cell type and time point are not known. CDR3 region: CASSAAGLAGSATGELFF. The CDR3 region has the DNA TGTGCCAGCAGCGCAGCGGGACTAGCGGGATCGGCCACCGGGGAGCTGTTTTTT.